The source of this T cell receptor beta chain is a study of OX40 agonist ivuxolimab in advanced cancers. Notes on the research overall: Ivuxolimab was a fully human IgG2 agonistic monoclonal antibody targeting the costimulatory receptor OX40 (CD134). Three dose-escalation patients achieved partial responses, one with hepatocellular carcinoma and two with cutaneous melanoma. Intravenous ivuxolimab was administered to patients every 2 weeks at six dose levels: 0.01, 0.1, 0.3, 1.5, 3 and 10 mg/kg. The point of sequencing TCRbeta in the periphery was to test whether ivuxolimab changed TCR sequence diversity and drove clonal T-cell expansion. The paper covers the monotherapy dose-escalation part of the phase I ivuxolimab trial, which included N of about 56 patients. In the dose-escalation cohort, around four fifths of patients were male, and the mean age was approximately 64 years, with a range of 23 to 79. Of the roughly 50 dose-escalation patients, hepatocellular carcinoma was present in about 20, melanoma in roughly 15, renal cell carcinoma in 9 and head and neck cancer in 9. Patients were allowed to have had prior anti-PD-1, anti-PD-L1 or anti-CTLA-4 therapy, and approximately 40% of the dose-escalation patients had previously received checkpoint inhibitors. Paper-wide results and their limitations: Which antigens the clonally expanded peripheral T cells were specific for was not determined. After ivuxolimab, more expanded clones were found on average in CD8+ T cells than in CD4+ T cells. In the 0.1-3.0 mg/kg groups, partial responders had among the lowest normalized peripheral clonal expansion, particularly in CD8+ T cells. At doses from 0.1 to 3.0 mg/kg, clonal expansion was seen in both CD4+ and CD8+ blood T cells between baseline and week 6. Low levels of normalized T-cell clonal expansion were also seen in some patients who did not respond.

Comments on this clone: Which antigen it targets is not known. No quality values exist for individual bases; no much larger clone is one base distant.

Patients with autoimmune disease history or receiving systemic immunosuppression were excluded from the trial. Peripheral blood for TCR sequencing was collected from all dose cohorts at baseline, on cycle 4 day 1, and on cycle 7 day 1. Samples were obtained from an open-label, multicenter, first-in-human phase I dose-escalation trial of ivuxolimab. Adults with locally advanced or metastatic melanoma, renal cell carcinoma, hepatocellular carcinoma or head and neck squamous cell carcinoma were enrolled in the trial. Before TCR sequencing, CD4+ T cells and CD8+ T cells from peripheral blood were sorted into separate populations. From the cysteine up to the phenylalanine, the CDR3 has a length of 15 residues. Only the CDR3 portion is preserved as DNA: 45 bases, with reading frame beginning at the first base. The germline ends are 17 bases apart after V is trimmed by 4 bases and J by 4 bases. CDR1 and CDR2 (SGHRS, YFSETQ) derive from the germline V gene.

For sequencing of the TCRbeta CDR3 region, genomic DNA was extracted from the sorted cells. The immunoSEQ Assay was used for sequencing of TCRbeta CDR3 regions. Entries here come from immuneACCESS through TCRdb and include only in-frame sequences with V and J called. Some clones fail to appear in such tables; in the studies checked, an unresolved V gene covers under half of the shortfall, and the cause of the remainder is unknown. This sample is represented by 77,000 or so clones; 84% of them were singletons. 0.51% of the sample lies in the top ten. The sequencing used CD4+ or CD8+ T cells sorted from blood, collected in a trial of the OX40 agonist ivuxolimab. This receptor was obtained from an adult with an advanced solid tumor such as melanoma, head and neck, liver or kidney cancer. This chain joins TRBV5-1 to TRBJ2-5; the D gene is perhaps TRBD1 or TRBD2, as each covers 5 bases. CDR3 sequence: CASSPSRVVRETQYF. DNA sequence: TGCGCCAGCAGCCCTAGCAGGGTGGTGAGAGAGACCCAGTACTTC.